Listed here is a single T cell receptor (beta chain). Its specificity is unknown. Deletions cut 2 bases from V and 3 bases from J, with 6 bases between. Germline CDR1 MNHEY, CDR2 SMNVEV (reference sequence). This CDR3 has 13 amino acids. The data were taken from a study of PD-1 blockade in classical Hodgkin lymphoma. Study-wide background: Patients were administered nivolumab (3 mg/kg intravenously) every 2 weeks.

All the patients suffered relapse after autologous stem cell transplantation, and brentuximab vedotin exposure differed. Study-wide results and limits: As was reported, newly diagnosed patients showed lower baseline TCR diversity than healthy donors did. Underlying causes for the observed repertoire differences were not defined, possibly disease activity or prior therapy. In CD4+ cells, TCR diversity went up significantly by C4D1, but in CD8+ cells it did not.

The assay was immunoSEQ multiplex PCR, and TCRdb's table has in-frame clones only and misses some. Of tens of thousands of clones listed, 90% are singletons. The source material was peripheral blood mononuclear cells (PBMCs), sampled at baseline. This chain joins TRBV27 and TRBJ2-3, with D unclear. The sequence was collected from a human donor with classical Hodgkin lymphoma. CDR3 amino acids: CASSLLGTDTQYF. The CDR3 coding sequence is TGTGCCAGCAGTTTACTAGGGACAGATACGCAGTATTTT.